This paragraph reports one TCR beta chain. Its antigen is not known. Sorted CD4+ subsets: naive, central memory, regulatory, stem cell-like memory (CD45RO/CCR7/CD25/CD127/CD95/CD27 panel). Expressed TCRB transcripts were sequenced after all isolated RNA was converted to cDNA. Sequenced by immunoSEQ multiplex PCR; TCRdb stores in-frame clones only, minus some. The repertoire holds 240,000 or so clones, with 20% as singletons. Germline-derived CDR1 and CDR2 are SGHDT and YYEEEE. Trimming removed 0 bases from V and 4 bases from J; junction bases left unmatched: 10. This CDR3 contains 16 residues. This specimen comes from a study of beta chain features in type 1 diabetes. Whole-study results and caveats: Moderate yet significant TCRB CDR3 shortening was seen in Type 1 diabetes patients in all four CD4+ subsets. Here, the possible influence of HLA type (on TCRB rearrangement) remained unresolved. cDNA sequencing could over-represent cells with high TCR expression.

The chain links TRBV5-6 to TRBJ2-7; TRBD2 aligns across 7 bases. Sequencing used naive CD4+ T cells from blood. The sequence derives from a woman aged 40 to 55 with type 1 diabetes. The CDR3 DNA is TGTGCCAGCAGCTTGGGACTAGCTGGGGAAGGGTACGAGCAGTACTTC. This codes for CASSLGLAGEGYEQYF.